The next 14 T cell receptor beta chains were all read from a single sample in a study of T cells after yellow fever vaccination. TCRdb reanalysed the 5' RACE reads using MiXCR and keeps one entry per CDR3 protein. This sample has fewer than 500,000 distinct CDR3 sequences, with roughly a sixth found just once. The sequencing used PBMCs, collected before the yellow fever booster vaccination. The receptors were gathered from a man aged 18 to 29 who received the YFV17D yellow fever vaccine.

This clonotype has only a few counts. V gene TRBV7-6 combines with J gene TRBJ2-2; D uncertain. CDR1 and CDR2 from the germline V gene are SGHVS and FNYEAQ. Trimming shortened V by 0 bases and J by 6 bases, and 5 bases separated the two germline ends. CDR3 size: 13 residues. As DNA, the CDR3 is TGTGCCAGCAGCTTAGCGCGGCCCGGGGAGCTGTTTTTT. It encodes CASSLARPGELFF.

The chain carries TRBV6-5 and TRBJ1-2; D remains ambiguous. CDR1 and CDR2 from the germline V gene are MNHEY and SVGAGI. The V gene lost 2 bases and the J gene lost 7 bases, with 5 bases spanning the gap. This CDR3 has 11 amino acids. The chain's CDR3 is CASSYVGGYTF. DNA for the CDR3: TGTGCCAGCAGTTACGTGGGTGGCTACACCTTC.

The chain combines TRBV29-1 with TRBJ2-1; D remains unclear. Germline CDR1 is SQVTM and CDR2 is ANQGSEA. The CDR3 runs to 12 residues. V was trimmed by 1 base and J by 8 bases, leaving 9 bases between them. The CDR3 here is CSVEAGGDEQFF. The DNA for the CDR3 is TGCAGCGTTGAAGCGGGTGGGGATGAGCAGTTCTTC.

This clonotype has only a few counts. The chain uses TRBV4-1 and TRBJ2-1; D remains ambiguous. V was clipped by 5 bases and J by 8 bases, with 10 bases between them. CDR1 and CDR2 (germline): MGHRA, YSYEKL. CDR3 length: 12 amino acids. CDR3 loop: CASSSLGYEQFF. The CDR3 region has the DNA TGCGCCAGCAGCAGCTTAGGATATGAGCAGTTCTTC.

The rearrangement links TRBV3-1 to TRBJ1-5; TRBD1 matches 7 bases. With V trimmed by 4 bases and J by 1 base, 7 bases remained unmatched. Germline V CDR1 and CDR2: LGHDT, YNNKEL (reference sequence). The CDR3 contains 16 residues. This chain's CDR3 is CASSPGGGLSNQPQHF. Written as DNA, the CDR3 is TGTGCCAGCAGCCCCGGAGGGGGCTTAAGCAATCAGCCCCAGCATTTT. Drawing the rest from reference TRBV3-1 and TRBJ1-5, the complete variable domain is DTAVSQTPKYLVTQMGNDKSIKCEQNLGHDTMYWYKQDSKKFLKIMFSYNNKELIINETVPNRFSPKSPDKAHLNLHINSLELGDSAVYFCASSPGGGLSNQPQHFGDGTRLSIL.

This clonotype was counted only a few times. The chain has TRBV5-1 and TRBJ2-1; 10 bases line up with TRBD2. This CDR3 comprises 16 residues. Germline CDR1 SGHRS, CDR2 YFSETQ. Germline trimming cut 4 bases from V and 3 bases from J; bases unmatched to any gene: 7. The CDR3 protein is CASSPEASGGYNEQFF. CDR3 sequence (DNA): TGCGCCAGCAGCCCCGAGGCTAGCGGGGGCTACAATGAGCAGTTCTTC.

In its sample, this clonotype was seen a few times. CDR3 in DNA: TGCGCCAGCTCGCCGGGACAGGGGAGCAATGAGCAGTTCTTC. As protein: CASSPGQGSNEQFF. The genes are TRBV10-2 and TRBJ2-1; 10 nucleotides agree with TRBD1. The CDR3 loop spans 14 amino acids. Trimming removed 8 bases from V and 6 bases from J; junction bases left unmatched: 7. Germline CDR1 is WSHSY and CDR2 is SAAADI.

The CDR3, as DNA: TGTGCCACCAGCAGCAGGGACAGCCAAGAGACCCAGTACTTC. Translating gives CATSSRDSQETQYF. The V gene is TRBV15, the J gene TRBJ2-5; 7 bases map to TRBD1. This CDR3 has 14 residues. Germline V gives CDR1 LNHNV, CDR2 YYDKDF (reference sequence). The trim removed 3 bases at V and 1 base at J, leaving 2 bases unmatched.

The gene calls are TRBV19 and TRBJ2-6, with D possibly being TRBD1 (5 bases). This CDR3 region has 17 residues. V gave up 4 bases and J gave up 2 bases, with 15 bases separating them. Germline lookup yields CDR1 LNHDA and CDR2 SQIVND (reference sequence). This CDR3 is CASSTYSGLPGANVLTF. CDR3 nucleotide sequence: TGTGCCAGTAGTACCTATTCAGGGTTACCTGGGGCCAACGTCCTGACTTTC. The complete variable domain, with remaining parts taken from reference TRBV19 and TRBJ2-6, reads DGGITQSPKYLFRKEGQNVTLSCEQNLNHDAMYWYRQDPGQGLRLIYYSQIVNDFQKGDIAEGYSVSREKKESFPLTVTSAQKNPTAFYLCASSTYSGLPGANVLTFGAGSRLTVL.

The CDR3: CASGTGMDRANGYTF. The CDR3 DNA follows: TGCGCCAGCGGAACCGGAATGGACAGGGCTAATGGCTACACCTTC. V and J are TRBV5-1 and TRBJ1-2, with 8 nucleotides matching TRBD1. J lost 6 bases, V lost 7 bases, and 14 bases had no gene match. Per the germline V gene, CDR1 is SGHRS and CDR2 is YFSETQ. The CDR3 runs to 15 residues.

The sample holds a few counts of this clonotype. This chain joins TRBV7-2 and TRBJ2-3; 8 bases line up with TRBD1. V was pared by 6 bases and J by 8 bases, with 13 bases of the junction left unmatched. The CDR3 spans 15 residues. Germline V lookup: CDR1 SGHTA, CDR2 FQGNSA. CDR3 region: CASREGPQGASTQYF. CDR3 sequence (DNA): TGTGCCAGCAGAGAAGGGCCGCAGGGGGCTAGTACGCAGTATTTT.

This clonotype was counted only a few times. This chain uses TRBV18 with TRBJ1-1; D call uncertain. Germline V gene lookup returns CDR1 KGHSH and CDR2 LQKENI. The CDR3 has 12 amino acids. The V end was cut by 5 bases, the J end by 1 base, with 5 bases between. The CDR3 protein is CASSVRNTEAFF. Here the CDR3 DNA reads TGTGCCAGCTCAGTCCGGAACACTGAAGCTTTCTTT.

The sample holds many counts of this clonotype. The CDR3, as DNA: TGTGCCAGCAGCTATATATACAGGGGATTGACTGAAGCTTTCTTT. Its translation is CASSYIYRGLTEAFF. The rearrangement links TRBV11-2 to TRBJ1-1; 7 positions match TRBD1. The CDR3 runs to 15 residues. CDR1 and CDR2 (germline): SGHAT, FQNNGV. The trim removed 4 bases at V and 5 bases at J, leaving 10 bases unmatched.

At least ten counts were recorded for this clonotype. The V call is TRBV10-3, the J call TRBJ2-2, with a weak D call TRBD1 (6 bases). Trimming took 4 bases from V and 5 from J, leaving 11 bases between them. Germline assignment: CDR1 ENHRY and CDR2 SYGVKD. CDR3 size: 14 residues. CDR3 coding DNA: TGTGCCATCAGTGGTCTCCAGGGGACCGGGGAGCTGTTTTTT. Translating it yields CAISGLQGTGELFF.